Listed here are 27 T cell receptor beta chains from one sample, sequenced in a study of T cells in Graves' hyperthyroidism and ophthalmopathy. TCR beta CDR3 regions were amplified from RNA transcripts. The TCR CDR3 was amplified in a first-round RT-PCR using the HTBI primer set. TCRdb itself ran the multiplex PCR reads through MiXCR, one entry per CDR3 protein. The sample holds over 450,000 distinct CDR3 sequences, about a sixth seen once. Source material: blood. The receptors originated from a woman between 18 and 30 years old with Graves' ophthalmopathy.

This clonotype was recorded at least ten times. The chain recombines TRBV29-1 with TRBJ1-1; tentative D call: TRBD1 (5 bases). This CDR3 is 14 amino acids long. V lost 2 bases, J lost 3 bases, and 13 bases lay in between. Per the germline V gene, CDR1 is SQVTM and CDR2 is ANQGSEA. In DNA form, the CDR3 reads TGCAGCGTTGAAAATCCAGGGCGGTACACTGAAGCTTTCTTT. Amino acid sequence: CSVENPGRYTEAFF. The whole variable domain, filled in from reference TRBV29-1 and TRBJ1-1, reads SAVISQKPSRDICQRGTSLTIQCQVDSQVTMMFWYRQQPGQSLTLIATANQGSEATYESGFVIDKFPISRPNLTFSTLTVSNMSPEDSSIYLCSVENPGRYTEAFFGQGTRLTVV.

This clonotype occurred a few times. This CDR3 reads CASSYRDSGDMNTGELFF. In DNA form, the CDR3 reads TGTGCCAGCAGTTATAGGGACTCCGGGGATATGAACACCGGGGAGCTGTTTTTT. The V call is TRBV6-5, the J call TRBJ2-2, with a tentative D call TRBD2 (6 bases). Trimming left V 3 bases short and J 1 base short, with 18 bases between. Per germline, CDR1 MNHEY and CDR2 SVGAGI. This CDR3 spans 18 amino acids.

Written as DNA, the CDR3 is TGTGCCAGCAGCCCCTGGGGCCGGGCCGATAATGAAAAACTGTTTTTT. Amino acids: CASSPWGRADNEKLFF. The J gene is TRBJ1-4, the V gene TRBV7-2; D perhaps matches TRBD1 (5 bases). CDR1 is SGHTA and CDR2 is FQGNSA in the germline V gene. V lost 5 bases to trimming and J lost 4 bases, with 17 bases between them. There are 16 residues in the CDR3.

The rearrangement joins TRBV2 to TRBJ1-1; D perhaps matches TRBD1 (5 bases). The CDR3 is 14 residues long. Germline V gene lookup returns CDR1 SNHLY and CDR2 FYNNEI. Trimming took 1 base from V and 8 from J, leaving 14 bases between them. The CDR3 here is CASSEGPGNVEAFF. In nucleotides, the CDR3 is TGTGCCAGCAGTGAAGGACCAGGGAACGTGGAAGCTTTCTTT.

This clonotype was picked up a small number of times. The V and J genes are TRBV5-1 and TRBJ2-1; 10 bases line up with TRBD2. Trimming removed 3 bases from V and 7 bases from J; junction bases left unmatched: 19. The CDR3 spans 19 residues. The germline gives CDR1 SGHRS, CDR2 YFSETQ. The CDR3 here is CASSSPSIISGRSRNEQFF. CDR3 DNA: TGCGCCAGCAGCTCCCCCTCTATAATTAGCGGGAGGTCCAGGAATGAGCAGTTCTTC.

This clonotype occurred a few times. The gene calls are TRBV7-2 and TRBJ1-1; D remains ambiguous. With 0 bases removed from V and 6 bases from J, the gap between germline ends came to 8 bases. The CDR3 length is 13 residues. Germline V gene lookup returns CDR1 SGHTA and CDR2 FQGNSA. The CDR3 reads CASSLAGYPEAFF. Here the CDR3 DNA reads TGTGCCAGCAGCTTAGCAGGTTACCCTGAAGCTTTCTTT.

This sequence joins TRBV13 and TRBJ2-7; 8 bases are shared with TRBD1. CDR3 size: 15 residues. Trimming cost V 3 bases and J 0 bases; bases outside gene matches: 4. The germline V gene encodes CDR1 PRHDT and CDR2 FYEKMQ (reference sequence). CDR3 loop: CASSFRTGSSYEQYF. CDR3 sequence (DNA): TGTGCCAGCAGCTTTCGGACAGGGTCCTCCTACGAGCAGTACTTC.

The chain combines TRBV14 with TRBJ1-1; a possible D gene is TRBD1 (5 bases). Germline CDR1 and CDR2: SGHDN and FVKESK. Trimming removed 3 bases at V and 5 bases at J, with 19 bases between. CDR3 length: 16 amino acids. The CDR3 region has the DNA TGTGCCAGCAGCCAGGGGGAATCCCGCCGTCGGACTGAAGCTTTCTTT. As protein: CASSQGESRRRTEAFF.

This clonotype was seen many times. V gene TRBV2 combines with J gene TRBJ2-1; 8 positions match TRBD1. V was clipped by 6 bases and J by 1 base; unmatched bases: 5. CDR3 size: 15 residues. Germline CDR1 and CDR2: SNHLY and FYNNEI. CDR3: CASRPGQASYNEQFF. CDR3 in DNA: TGTGCCAGCAGACCGGGACAGGCATCCTACAATGAGCAGTTCTTC.

In its sample, this clonotype was seen many times. This chain joins TRBV3-1 and TRBJ1-5; D not resolved. The germline gives CDR1 LGHDT, CDR2 YNNKEL (reference sequence). The CDR3 is 12 amino acids. V gave up 1 base and J gave up 2 bases, with 0 bases separating them. Written as DNA, the CDR3 is TGTGCCAGCAGCCAAGGCAATCAGCCCCAGCATTTT. This translates into CASSQGNQPQHF.

This clonotype came up a few times. J is TRBJ1-1 and V is TRBV7-2, with D perhaps TRBD1 (5 bases). The CDR3 totals 13 residues. Trimming removed 8 bases from V and 3 bases from J, with 13 bases in between. The germline V gene has CDR1 SGHTA and CDR2 FQGNSA. The CDR3 is CASGWRGDTEAFF. The CDR3 nucleotides read TGTGCCAGCGGCTGGCGGGGGGACACTGAAGCTTTCTTT.

This clonotype was seen ten or more times. The chain recombines TRBV13 with TRBJ1-1; TRBD1 agrees at 10 bases. Germline assignment: CDR1 PRHDT and CDR2 FYEKMQ (reference sequence). V shed 3 bases and J 0 bases; nucleotides not matched to a gene: 7. The CDR3 is 17 residues long. The CDR3 spells CASSLGQGFGVNTEAFF. The CDR3 DNA reads TGTGCCAGCAGCTTGGGACAGGGGTTCGGAGTGAACACTGAAGCTTTCTTT.

This clonotype was found many times. The J gene is TRBJ2-3, the V gene TRBV12-3 or TRBV12-4, with TRBD2 matching 12 bases. V was clipped by 5 bases and J by 7 bases; unmatched bases: 10. The CDR3 consists of 16 residues. CDR3 sequence: CASSIGTSGRVYTQYF. For the CDR3, the DNA is TGTGCCAGCAGTATCGGGACTAGCGGGCGGGTCTATACGCAGTATTTT.

V is TRBV20-1 and J is TRBJ2-1, with 9 bases fitting TRBD2. The J segment lost 7 bases and the V segment lost 3 bases, leaving 10 bases of the junction unmatched. Germline V lookup: CDR1 DFQATT, CDR2 SNEGSKA (reference sequence). This CDR3 is built from 15 residues. This chain's CDR3 is CSARNRDSGGNEQFF. The CDR3 coding sequence is TGCAGTGCTAGGAATAGGGATAGCGGGGGAAATGAGCAGTTCTTC.

This rearrangement joins TRBV9 to TRBJ2-7, with TRBD2 matching 8 bases. The germline V gene has CDR1 SGDLS and CDR2 YYNGEE. This CDR3 has 15 amino acids. The V gene end was trimmed by 2 bases and the J gene end by 2 bases; junction bases not matched to a gene: 6. CDR3 sequence (DNA): TGTGCCAGCAGCGTCGGGGGGGCCGGGACCTACGAGCAGTACTTC. Translated, it gives CASSVGGAGTYEQYF.

The genes are TRBV19 and TRBJ1-1; TRBD1 agrees at 9 bases. The CDR3 spans 14 residues. Germline trimming cut 3 bases from V and 4 bases from J; bases unmatched to any gene: 3. The germline CDR1 and CDR2 sequences are LNHDA and SQIVND (reference sequence). The DNA for the CDR3 is TGTGCCAGTAGTATGGAACAGGGGGCCACTGAAGCTTTCTTT. This sequence encodes CASSMEQGATEAFF.

The chain recombines TRBV29-1 with TRBJ2-4, with 8 bases identical to TRBD2. The CDR3 is 14 residues long. V dropped 5 bases and J dropped 6; count of bases not matched to a gene: 9. Germline V gives CDR1 SQVTM, CDR2 ANQGSEA. In DNA form, the CDR3 reads TGCAGCGTTAGGGAAGGGAGCGGGGGAAACATTCAGTACTTC. Protein product: CSVREGSGGNIQYF.

This clonotype was found many times. The chain uses TRBV3-1 and TRBJ1-3; D ambiguous. The CDR3 has 15 amino acids. V gave up 4 bases and J gave up 0 bases, with 10 bases separating them. Looked up from germline, CDR1 is LGHDT and CDR2 is YNNKEL (reference sequence). CDR3: CASSLRPTSGNTIYF. The CDR3 DNA reads TGTGCCAGCAGCCTAAGGCCAACCTCTGGAAACACCATATATTTT. Looking up the rest from reference TRBV3-1 and TRBJ1-3 gives the full variable domain: DTAVSQTPKYLVTQMGNDKSIKCEQNLGHDTMYWYKQDSKKFLKIMFSYNNKELIINETVPNRFSPKSPDKAHLNLHINSLELGDSAVYFCASSLRPTSGNTIYFGEGSWLTVV.

This clonotype was counted at least ten times. V and J are TRBV30 and TRBJ1-1; the D is unclear. Germline V lookup: CDR1 GTSNPN, CDR2 SVGIG (reference sequence). The V and J ends lost 2 bases and 1 base respectively, with 11 bases between them. The CDR3 totals 14 residues. Written as DNA, the CDR3 is TGTGCCTGGAGTCTGCCAACGGGGAACACTGAAGCTTTCTTT. Its protein is CAWSLPTGNTEAFF.

This clonotype came up a few times. The J gene is TRBJ1-3, the V gene TRBV3-1; TRBD1 might be the D (6 bases). Germline assignment: CDR1 LGHDT and CDR2 YNNKEL (reference sequence). The V gene lost 0 bases and the J gene lost 4 bases, with 13 bases spanning the gap. This CDR3 region has 16 residues. CDR3 DNA: TGTGCCAGCAGCCAAGACCCAGGGGCAAGAGGAAACACCATATATTTT. It codes for CASSQDPGARGNTIYF.

The chain uses TRBV11-2 and TRBJ2-1, with 10 positions matching TRBD1. The ends lost 5 bases at V and 5 bases at J; junction bases unmatched: 3. CDR3 length: 14 amino acids. Germline V CDR1 and CDR2: SGHAT, FQNNGV. In DNA, the CDR3 is TGTGCCAGCAGCACCGGACAGGGGGACAATGAGCAGTTCTTC. Translating it yields CASSTGQGDNEQFF.

This clonotype was counted only a few times. The chain carries TRBV3-1 and TRBJ2-7, with D perhaps matching TRBD2 (6 bases). Between the trimmed V and J ends, which lost 1 base and 2 bases, there was a span of 12 bases. The CDR3 consists of 15 residues. CDR1 and CDR2 from the germline V gene are LGHDT and YNNKEL (reference sequence). CDR3 coding DNA: TGTGCCAGCAGCCAAGCTCCGGGGGTGGCCTACGAGCAGTACTTC. Encoded protein: CASSQAPGVAYEQYF.

This sequence joins TRBV7-9 and TRBJ2-3; D unresolved. V lost 6 bases and J lost 4, with 20 bases in between. The germline CDR1 and CDR2 sequences are SEHNR and FQNEAQ (reference sequence). CDR3 length equals 16 residues. The CDR3 coding sequence is TGTGCCAGCAGTTACTATGCGACCCATGGTGCAGATACGCAGTATTTT. Residues: CASSYYATHGADTQYF.

This sequence joins TRBV7-9 and TRBJ2-5, with 9 positions matching TRBD1. V trimming: 1 base; J trimming: 5 bases; junction bases outside the gene matches: 8. Germline CDR1 SEHNR, CDR2 FQNEAQ (reference sequence). The CDR3 spans 16 residues. DNA of the CDR3: TGTGCCAGCAGCTTAGTATCGGGACAGGGCCGTGAGACCCAGTACTTC. This translates into CASSLVSGQGRETQYF. Using reference TRBV7-9 and TRBJ2-5 for the parts outside the CDR3, the full variable domain is DTGVSQNPRHKITKRGQNVTFRCDPISEHNRLYWYRQTLGQGPEFLTYFQNEAQLEKSRLLSDRFSAERPKGSFSTLEIQRTEQGDSAMYLCASSLVSGQGRETQYFGPGTRLLVL.

This clonotype was counted at least ten times. The CDR3 protein is CASSSWTARDEKLFF. Here the CDR3 DNA reads TGTGCCAGCAGTTCCTGGACAGCTCGGGATGAAAAACTGTTTTTT. The V gene is TRBV28, the J gene TRBJ1-4; TRBD1 is a possible D gene (6 bases). This CDR3 is built from 15 residues. Per the germline V gene, CDR1 is MDHEN and CDR2 is SYDVKM. The V end was cut by 4 bases, the J end by 6 bases, with 15 bases between.

This clonotype was seen ten or more times. The V call is TRBV3-1, the J call TRBJ2-1; 7 bases line up with TRBD2. Germline CDR1 is LGHDT and CDR2 is YNNKEL (reference sequence). The length of the CDR3 is 16 residues. V shed 0 bases, J shed 1 base, and the junction held 3 bases outside the gene matches. In DNA form, the CDR3 reads TGTGCCAGCAGCCAAGATGTGGGGGGGTCCTACAATGAGCAGTTCTTC. Its translation: CASSQDVGGSYNEQFF.

This clonotype was seen at least ten times. This chain connects TRBV27 to TRBJ2-5; 7 nucleotides agree with TRBD2. The germline CDR1 and CDR2 sequences are MNHEY and SMNVEV (reference sequence). The length of the CDR3 is 14 residues. V shed 1 base, J shed 2 bases, and the junction held 1 base outside the gene matches. DNA for the CDR3: TGTGCCAGCAGTTTATGGGGGGGACAAGAGACCCAGTACTTC. Amino acids: CASSLWGGQETQYF.